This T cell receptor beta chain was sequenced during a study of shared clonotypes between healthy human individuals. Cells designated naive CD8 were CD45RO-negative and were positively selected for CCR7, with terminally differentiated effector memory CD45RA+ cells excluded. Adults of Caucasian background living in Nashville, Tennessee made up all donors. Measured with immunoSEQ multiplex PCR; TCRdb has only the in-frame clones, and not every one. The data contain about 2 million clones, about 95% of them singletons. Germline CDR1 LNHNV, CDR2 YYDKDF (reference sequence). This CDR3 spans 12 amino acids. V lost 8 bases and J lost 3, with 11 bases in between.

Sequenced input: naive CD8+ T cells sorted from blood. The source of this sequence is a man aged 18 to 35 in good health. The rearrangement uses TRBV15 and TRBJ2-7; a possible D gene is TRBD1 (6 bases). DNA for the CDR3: TGTGCCACCGGACAGAATAGCTACGAGCAGTACTTC. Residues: CATGQNSYEQYF.